Here is one T cell receptor beta chain with its context. This receptor's antigen is unknown. Within one base of it there is no much larger clone, and no base qualities were kept. TCRbeta CDR3 regions were amplified from genomic DNA using the immunoSEQ Assay, a bias-controlled multiplex PCR. The paper's processing steps were these. Within the assay, amplification of reference gene primers was used to estimate how many nucleated cells each sample contained. To quantify the absolute abundance of each unique TCRbeta CDR3 rearrangement, sequence reads were collapsed and filtered. For each sample, productive Simpson clonality was calculated by taking the square root of Simpson's diversity index across productive rearrangements. Imported from immuneACCESS, the table was reduced by TCRdb to in-frame sequences with V and J called. These copies leave out some clones; in studies compared against another copy, an unresolved V gene accounts for under half, and the cause of the remainder is not known. D and trimming come from the DNA, and the V and J calls and clone size come from that table. The sample profile shows approximately 180,000 clones; about 80% of them were found once. Roughly 5% of the sample lies in the top ten.

These data belong to a study of blood T cell repertoires in COVID-19 (dated by TCRdb to between 2020 and 2021). For context, the study as a whole: Collaborator samples came from the United States, Italy and Spain and covered acute and convalescent phases of COVID-19. The prospective study material was composed of cDNA or gDNA derived from T cells, B-cell-depleted T cells, or PBMCs. Deeply sampled blood TCRbeta repertoires from subjects exposed to, actively infected with, or recovered from COVID-19 were included in the dataset. The repertoires were released in a freely available public database intended as a resource for research on the immune response to SARS-CoV-2. The samples were drawn from two sources: the first 160 participants of the ongoing ImmuneRACE study, and 1,000 to 1,500 subjects contributed by 6 global collaborators. A de-identified subject ID, COVID-19 status, age in years and sex were almost always included in the sample metadata. Where available, HLA class I and class II types were obtained from metadata supplied by the sample provider rather than from assay-based typing.

Enrolling through a virtual design, the prospective study's participants ranged in age from about 18 to 89 years and lived across 24 United States geographic areas. In the prospective study, participants were assigned to cohorts based on the clinical history participants reported in a screening survey and a study questionnaire. Mobile phlebotomists in the prospective study collected whole blood, serum and a nasopharyngeal or oropharyngeal swab from every participant. Participants in the prospective study had the option to provide additional blood draws and questionnaires over a roughly 2-month period. Before DNA extraction, prospective study blood samples were shipped either frozen or at room temperature. Study-wide conclusions, independent of this receptor: The quantity of clinical and demographic metadata differed by source and by participant and was supplied without curation.

The source is a woman aged 55-69 years with acute COVID-19. Specimen: PBMCs or T cells enriched from blood (not recorded which).

The CDR3 has the sequence CASSQEGGGFYGYTF. The nucleotide sequence reads as follows: TGTGCCAGCAGCCAAGAAGGCGGAGGGTTCTATGGCTACACCTTC. Recombination linked TRBV3-1 (or the pseudogene TRBV3-2) to TRBJ1-2; the D gene lacks a confident call. CDR1 and CDR2 (LGHDT, YNNKEL) derive from the germline V gene (reference sequence). The germline ends are 12 bases apart after V is trimmed by 0 bases and J by 4 bases. From its cysteine to its phenylalanine, the CDR3 spans 15 amino acids. CDR3 DNA is the only sequence kept; it has 45 bases, read in frame from the first base.